In this sample, the clone carrying this TCR beta chain turned up many times. Its cognate antigen is unknown. 5'-RACE, quantitative and with molecular barcodes, yielded the TCR beta libraries. A single record per CDR3 protein comes from TCRdb applying MiXCR to the 5' RACE reads. The sample has around 490,000 distinct CDR3 sequences; approximately 5.3% are singletons. The data originate from a study of CD8 T cells in ankylosing spondylitis. Notes on the study in general: Significantly higher representation of disease-linked clones was reported for matched ankylosing spondylitis synovial fluid. Within ankylosing spondylitis blood, a TCR beta motif made up of under 10 highly homologous variants appeared to be characteristic.

The sample was blood, either unsorted or a sorted T cell fraction (not recorded which). The sequence came from a male donor with ankylosing spondylitis.

For the CDR3, the DNA is TGTGCCAGCTCACGAGCGGGATCTGAGCAGTTCTTC. Residues: CASSRAGSEQFF. The gene calls are TRBV18 and TRBJ2-1, with 7 bases that match TRBD2. V dropped 4 bases and J dropped 9; count of bases not matched to a gene: 3. CDR3 length equals 12 residues. Germline V gene lookup returns CDR1 KGHSH and CDR2 LQKENI.